The following is a T cell receptor (beta chain) sequence with its context. What it binds is unknown. This CDR3 is 14 amino acids long. Germline CDR1 and CDR2: SGHAT and FQNNGV. V gave up 4 bases and J gave up 2 bases, with 11 bases separating them. TCRdb reprocessed the reads via MiXCR and lists one record per CDR3 protein. The sample lists 110,000 or so distinct CDR3 sequences; about 30% were seen once. This sample stems from a study of T cell repertoires in cytomegalovirus infection. The wider study: The public TCR beta signatures pointed to both CMV infection and matching HLA type.

Source: CD8+ T cells from cultured PBMCs, taken from culture after CMV antigen stimulation. The chain carries TRBV11-2 and TRBJ1-1; D remains unclear. The TCR sequence derives from a human donor in good health (CMV status not recorded). Some clones in this sample may be carry-over from other donors' samples. The CDR3 loop reads CASSWPGINTEAFF. CDR3 coding DNA: TGTGCCAGCAGCTGGCCCGGGATAAACACTGAAGCTTTCTTT. Looking up the rest from reference TRBV11-2 and TRBJ1-1 gives the full variable domain: EAGVAQSPRYKIIEKRQSVAFWCNPISGHATLYWYQQILGQGPKLLIQFQNNGVVDDSQLPKDRFSAERLKGVDSTLKIQPAKLEDSAVYLCASSWPGINTEAFFGQGTRLTVV.